The clone carrying this T cell receptor beta chain was counted ten times or more. This record belongs to a study of T-cell reconstitution after alpha-beta-depleted transplantation in children. The germline V gene encodes CDR1 DFQATT and CDR2 SNEGSKA (reference sequence). Unmatched junction bases numbered 5, after V lost 4 bases and J lost 5 bases. The CDR3 is 13 amino acids. Unique molecular identifiers were incorporated during preparation of the TCRbeta library. TCRdb passed the PCR reads through MiXCR, listing each CDR3 protein once. This sample yields hundreds of thousands of distinct CDR3 sequences, of which approximately 12% are seen a single time; about 2.6% belongs to the top ten.

The chain couples TRBV20-1 to TRBJ2-5; TRBD1 aligns across 9 bases. The sequences come from PBMCs from the stem cell graft donor, collected from the stem cell graft. This TCR came from a human donor who donated a stem cell graft to a child with acute lymphoblastic leukemia. CDR3 residues: CSAMDRGRETQYF. CDR3 bases: TGCAGTGCTATGGACAGGGGCAGGGAGACCCAGTACTTC.